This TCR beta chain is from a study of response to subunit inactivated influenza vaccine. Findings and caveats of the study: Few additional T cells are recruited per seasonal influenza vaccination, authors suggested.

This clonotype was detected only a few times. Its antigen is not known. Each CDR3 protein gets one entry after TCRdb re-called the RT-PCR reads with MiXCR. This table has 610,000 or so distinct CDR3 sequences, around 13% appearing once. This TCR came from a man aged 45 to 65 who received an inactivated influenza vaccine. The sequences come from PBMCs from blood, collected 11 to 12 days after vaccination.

The CDR3 spells CASRWDRGNTEAFF. DNA of the CDR3: TGTGCCAGCCGATGGGACAGAGGGAACACTGAAGCTTTCTTT. The chain combines TRBV19 with TRBJ1-1, with 7 bases matching TRBD1. Germline loops: CDR1 LNHDA, CDR2 SQIVND (reference sequence). CDR3 size: 14 residues. With 9 bases clipped from V and 1 base from J, the junction kept 8 bases outside the gene matches.